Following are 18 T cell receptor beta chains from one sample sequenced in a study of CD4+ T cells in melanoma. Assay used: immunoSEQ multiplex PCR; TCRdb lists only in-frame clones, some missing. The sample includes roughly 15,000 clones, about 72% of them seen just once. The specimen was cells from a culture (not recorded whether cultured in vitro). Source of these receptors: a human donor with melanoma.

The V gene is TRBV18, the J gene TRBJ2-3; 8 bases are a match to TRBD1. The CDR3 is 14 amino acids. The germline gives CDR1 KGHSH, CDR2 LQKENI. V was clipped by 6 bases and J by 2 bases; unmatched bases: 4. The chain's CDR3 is CASSQQGVTDTQYF. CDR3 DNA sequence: TGTGCCAGCTCGCAACAGGGGGTCACAGATACGCAGTATTTT. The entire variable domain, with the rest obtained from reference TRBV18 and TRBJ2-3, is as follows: NAGVMQNPRHLVRRRGQEARLRCSPMKGHSHVYWYRQLPEEGLKFMVYLQKENIIDESGMPKERFSAEFPKEGPSILRIQQVVRGDSAAYFCASSQQGVTDTQYFGPGTRLTVL.

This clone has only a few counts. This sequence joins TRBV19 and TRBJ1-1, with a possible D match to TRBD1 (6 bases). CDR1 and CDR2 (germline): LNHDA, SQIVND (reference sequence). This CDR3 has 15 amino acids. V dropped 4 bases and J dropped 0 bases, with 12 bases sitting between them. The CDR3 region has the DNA TGTGCCAGTAGTAAAGGGTACAGGGTGAACACTGAAGCTTTCTTT. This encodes CASSKGYRVNTEAFF.

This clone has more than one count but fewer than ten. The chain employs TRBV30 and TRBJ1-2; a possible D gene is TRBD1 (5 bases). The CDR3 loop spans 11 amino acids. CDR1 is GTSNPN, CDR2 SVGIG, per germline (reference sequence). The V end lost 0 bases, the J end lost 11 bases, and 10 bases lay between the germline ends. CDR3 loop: CAWSVGARYTF. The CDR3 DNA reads TGTGCCTGGAGTGTAGGGGCCCGATACACCTTC.

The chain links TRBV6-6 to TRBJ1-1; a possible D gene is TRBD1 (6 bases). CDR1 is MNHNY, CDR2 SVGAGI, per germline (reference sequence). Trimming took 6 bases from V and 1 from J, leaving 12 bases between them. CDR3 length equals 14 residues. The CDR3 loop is CASRTRGENTEAFF. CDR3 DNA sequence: TGTGCCAGCAGAACCAGGGGAGAGAACACTGAAGCTTTCTTT.

The CDR3 reads CASSFPLLRGQETQYF. Written as DNA, the CDR3 is TGTGCCAGCAGCTTCCCTCTTCTCCGGGGGCAAGAGACCCAGTACTTC. The rearrangement links TRBV5-6 to TRBJ2-5, with D tentatively TRBD2 (6 bases). Germline CDR1 is SGHDT and CDR2 is YYEEEE. The CDR3 is 16 residues long. Trimming removed 2 bases at V and 2 bases at J, with 16 bases between. Looking up the rest from reference TRBV5-6 and TRBJ2-5 gives the full variable domain: DAGVTQSPTHLIKTRGQQVTLRCSPKSGHDTVSWYQQALGQGPQFIFQYYEEEERQRGNFPDRFSGHQFPNYSSELNVNALLLGDSALYLCASSFPLLRGQETQYFGPGTRLLVL.

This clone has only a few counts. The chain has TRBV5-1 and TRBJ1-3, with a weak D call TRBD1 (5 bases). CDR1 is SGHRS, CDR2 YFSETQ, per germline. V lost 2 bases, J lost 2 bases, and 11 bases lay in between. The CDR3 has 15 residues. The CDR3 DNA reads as TGCGCCAGCAGCTTTTGGGGGGAGCCTGGAAACACCATATATTTT. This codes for CASSFWGEPGNTIYF.

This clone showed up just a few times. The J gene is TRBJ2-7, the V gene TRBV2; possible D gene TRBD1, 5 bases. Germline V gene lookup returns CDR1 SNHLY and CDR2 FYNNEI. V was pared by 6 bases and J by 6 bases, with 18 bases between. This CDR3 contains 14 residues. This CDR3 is CASRTERFGSEQYF. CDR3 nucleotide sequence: TGTGCCAGCAGGACAGAACGGTTCGGCAGCGAGCAGTACTTC.

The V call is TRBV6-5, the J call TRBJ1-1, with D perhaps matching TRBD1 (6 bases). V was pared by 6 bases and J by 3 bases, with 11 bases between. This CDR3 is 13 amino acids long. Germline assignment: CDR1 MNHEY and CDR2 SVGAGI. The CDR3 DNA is TGTGCCAGCAGGTGGGAGGGGGACACTGAAGCTTTCTTT. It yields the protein CASRWEGDTEAFF.

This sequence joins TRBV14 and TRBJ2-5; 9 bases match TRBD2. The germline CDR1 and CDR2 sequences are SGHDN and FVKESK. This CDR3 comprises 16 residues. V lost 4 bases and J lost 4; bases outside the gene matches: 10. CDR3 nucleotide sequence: TGTGCCAGCAGCCTCGCCGGACTAGCGTCTATAGAGACCCAGTACTTC. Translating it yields CASSLAGLASIETQYF.

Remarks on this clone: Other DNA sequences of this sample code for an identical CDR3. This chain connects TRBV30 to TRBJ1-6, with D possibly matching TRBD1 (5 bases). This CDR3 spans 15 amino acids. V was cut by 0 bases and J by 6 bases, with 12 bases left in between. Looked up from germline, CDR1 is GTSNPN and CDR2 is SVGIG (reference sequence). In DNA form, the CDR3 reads TGTGCCTGGAGTGTAGTTGGCAGGGTTAATTCACCCCTCCACTTT. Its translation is CAWSVVGRVNSPLHF.

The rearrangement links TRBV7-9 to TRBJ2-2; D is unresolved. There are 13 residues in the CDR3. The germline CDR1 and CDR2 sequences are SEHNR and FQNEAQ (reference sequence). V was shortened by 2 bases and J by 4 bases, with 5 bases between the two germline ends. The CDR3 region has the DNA TGTGCCAGCAGCTTACGGGCCACCGGGGAGCTGTTTTTT. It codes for CASSLRATGELFF.

The CDR3 nucleotides are TGTGCCAGCAGCCTCCCGACAGGGGTAGCGGGGCAGCGAGAGCAGTTCTTC. Its protein product is CASSLPTGVAGQREQFF. This rearrangement joins TRBV7-6 to TRBJ2-1; the D gene could be TRBD1 or TRBD2 (8 bases each). Germline lookup yields CDR1 SGHVS and CDR2 FNYEAQ. The CDR3 totals 17 residues. The V gene lost 5 bases and the J gene lost 10 bases, with 27 bases spanning the gap.

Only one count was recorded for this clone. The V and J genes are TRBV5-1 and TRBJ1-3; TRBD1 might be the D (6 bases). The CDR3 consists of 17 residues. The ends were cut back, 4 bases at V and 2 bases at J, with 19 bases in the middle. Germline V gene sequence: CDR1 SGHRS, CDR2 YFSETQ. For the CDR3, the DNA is TGCGCCAGCAGCAAATCGTCAGGGGCTTTAGCTGGAAACACCATATATTTT. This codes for CASSKSSGALAGNTIYF.

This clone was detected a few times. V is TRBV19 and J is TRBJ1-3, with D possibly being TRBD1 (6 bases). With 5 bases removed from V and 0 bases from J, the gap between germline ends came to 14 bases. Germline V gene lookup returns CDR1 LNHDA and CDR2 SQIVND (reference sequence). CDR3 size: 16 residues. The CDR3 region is CASSLYRASSGNTIYF. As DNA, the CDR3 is TGTGCCAGTAGTTTATACAGGGCGAGCTCTGGAAACACCATATATTTT. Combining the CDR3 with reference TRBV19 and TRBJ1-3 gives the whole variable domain DGGITQSPKYLFRKEGQNVTLSCEQNLNHDAMYWYRQDPGQGLRLIYYSQIVNDFQKGDIAEGYSVSREKKESFPLTVTSAQKNPTAFYLCASSLYRASSGNTIYFGEGSWLTVV.

The CDR3 DNA is TGTGCCAGCAGCCGCACTTCACCAGATACGCAGTATTTT. Encoded protein: CASSRTSPDTQYF. The J gene is TRBJ2-3, the V gene TRBV5-3; no reliable D call. TRBV5-3 is noted as an ORF with a role that remains uncertain. Trimming shortened V by 8 bases and J by 4 bases, and 14 bases separated the two germline ends. The length of the CDR3 is 13 residues.

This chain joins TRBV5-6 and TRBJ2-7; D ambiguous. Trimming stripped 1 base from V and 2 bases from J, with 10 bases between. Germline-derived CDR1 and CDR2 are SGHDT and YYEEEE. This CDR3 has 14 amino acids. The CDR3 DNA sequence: TGTGCCAGCAGCTTGTCGGGTGTTGCCTACGAGCAGTACTTC. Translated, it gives CASSLSGVAYEQYF.

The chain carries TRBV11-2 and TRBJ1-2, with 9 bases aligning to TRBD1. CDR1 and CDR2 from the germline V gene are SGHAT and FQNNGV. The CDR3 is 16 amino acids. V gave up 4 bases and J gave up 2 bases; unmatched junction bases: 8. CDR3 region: CASSSWTGVANYGYTF. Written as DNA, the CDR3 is TGTGCCAGCAGCTCCTGGACAGGGGTCGCCAACTATGGCTACACCTTC.

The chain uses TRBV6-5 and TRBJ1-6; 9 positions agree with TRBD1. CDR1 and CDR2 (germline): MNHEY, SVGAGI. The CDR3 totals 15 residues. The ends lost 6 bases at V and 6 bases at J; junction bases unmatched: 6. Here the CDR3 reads CASSYADRGNSPLHF. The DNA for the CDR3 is TGTGCCAGCAGCTATGCGGACAGGGGTAATTCACCCCTCCACTTT.